The present TCR beta chain was sequenced within a study of CD8+ T cells in alopecia areata. V shed 4 bases and J shed 0 bases, with 12 bases lying between them. Germline V gene data show CDR1 as LGHNA and CDR2 as YNFKEQ. The CDR3 runs to 15 residues. Treatment specified: oral pan-JAK inhibitor, 5-10 mg twice daily. In each case, RNA was isolated and then reverse transcribed into cDNA as the sequencing template. TCRdb keeps only in-frame clones here, not all; method: immunoSEQ multiplex PCR. The sample has about 300,000 clones; 55% to 75% are singletons. This receptor was identified in a human donor with alopecia areata. The specimen was CD4+ T cells sorted from blood, collected at week 24, from a patient treated with tofacitinib. The chain links TRBV4-2 to TRBJ1-1; no clear D. The CDR3 loop is CASSPRRSMNTEAFF. The CDR3 coding sequence is TGTGCCAGCAGCCCCCGACGGAGCATGAACACTGAAGCTTTCTTT.